This entry lists 8 T cell receptor beta chains sequenced from one sample in a study of cytomegalovirus exposure and HLA in healthy donors. Primers: 60 Vbeta forward and 13 Jbeta reverse. Generated by immunoSEQ multiplex PCR, the TCRdb table keeps only in-frame clones and is missing some. This sample has roughly 100,000 clones, with around 71% found just once. The source material was PBMCs. These TCRs come from a boy between 5 and 17 years old in good health and CMV-seronegative.

The chain joins TRBV6-1 to TRBJ2-3, with TRBD2 matching 9 bases. With V trimmed by 2 bases and J by 1 base, 4 bases remained unmatched. The CDR3 has 16 amino acids. CDR1 is MNHNS and CDR2 is SASEGT in the germline V gene. The CDR3 reads CASSEQPSGGTDTQYF. Written as DNA, the CDR3 is TGTGCCAGCAGTGAACAACCTAGCGGGGGCACAGATACGCAGTATTTT.

This clone was seen more than once but under ten times. This rearrangement joins TRBV27 to TRBJ2-7, with TRBD1 matching 10 bases. The CDR3 runs to 15 residues. Germline-derived CDR1 and CDR2 are MNHEY and SMNVEV (reference sequence). V gave up 5 bases and J gave up 3 bases; unmatched junction bases: 7. CDR3 sequence (DNA): TGTGCCAGCAGTGCAGCCGACAGGGGGCTCTACGAGCAGTACTTC. Translating gives CASSAADRGLYEQYF.

The chain recombines TRBV6-6 with TRBJ1-2, with D uncertain. This CDR3 spans 14 amino acids. The ends were cut back, 6 bases at V and 5 bases at J, with 16 bases in the middle. CDR1 and CDR2 from the germline V gene are MNHNY and SVGAGI (reference sequence). The CDR3 DNA sequence: TGTGCCAGCAGAAACTTGGAGACCCTGTATGGCTACACCTTC. This codes for CASRNLETLYGYTF.

The chain combines TRBV7-2 with TRBJ1-2; 10 positions agree with TRBD1. Trimming took 3 bases from V and 8 from J; bases not matched to a gene: 3. Germline loops: CDR1 SGHTA, CDR2 FQGNSA. The CDR3 extends over 13 amino acids. This CDR3 is CASSLTGGHGYTF. Written as DNA, the CDR3 is TGTGCCAGCAGCTTGACAGGGGGCCACGGCTACACCTTC.

The V and J genes are TRBV10-2 and TRBJ2-2, with TRBD2 matching 9 bases. Germline CDR1 is WSHSY and CDR2 is SAAADI. CDR3 length equals 14 residues. V trimming: 6 bases; J trimming: 3 bases; junction bases outside the gene matches: 2. CDR3 in amino acids: CASRREGDTGELFF. The CDR3 DNA sequence: TGCGCCAGCAGGCGGGAGGGGGACACCGGGGAGCTGTTTTTT.

The CDR3 reads CASSPGTGNEKLFF. The CDR3 coding sequence is TGCGCCAGCAGCCCAGGGACAGGGAATGAAAAACTGTTTTTT. The V call is TRBV5-1, the J call TRBJ1-4; 9 bases map to TRBD1. J lost 5 bases, V lost 4 bases, and 3 bases had no gene match. Germline lookup yields CDR1 SGHRS and CDR2 YFSETQ. The CDR3 is 14 amino acids.

This clone was detected once. The V and J genes are TRBV5-6 and TRBJ1-2; TRBD1 agrees at 7 bases. The germline CDR1 and CDR2 sequences are SGHDT and YYEEEE. J was trimmed by 8 bases and V by 4 bases; bases with no gene match: 5. CDR3 length: 12 residues. CDR3 DNA sequence: TGTGCCAGCAGCGTAGACAGGGTCGGCTACACCTTC. Translated: CASSVDRVGYTF. Combining the CDR3 with reference TRBV5-6 and TRBJ1-2 gives the whole variable domain DAGVTQSPTHLIKTRGQQVTLRCSPKSGHDTVSWYQQALGQGPQFIFQYYEEEERQRGNFPDRFSGHQFPNYSSELNVNALLLGDSALYLCASSVDRVGYTFGSGTRLTVV.

The chain recombines TRBV6-6 with TRBJ2-5; D remains ambiguous. CDR3 length: 13 amino acids. CDR1 MNHNY and CDR2 SVGAGI come from the germline V gene (reference sequence). V was trimmed by 6 bases and J by 4 bases, leaving 12 bases between them. The CDR3: CASSLLKLETQYF. CDR3 nucleotides: TGTGCCAGCAGCTTGCTAAAACTAGAGACCCAGTACTTC.